What follows are 12 T cell receptor beta chains derived from one specimen sequenced in a study of blood T cell repertoires in COVID-19. Profiling relied on immunoSEQ multiplex PCR, and the TCRdb table lists in-frame clones only, not all of them. The data show roughly 250,000 clones, around 82% seen once. Input material: peripheral blood. These receptors were taken from a human donor in a cohort sampled during active COVID-19.

The chain recombines TRBV7-3 with TRBJ1-1; D remains ambiguous. V was clipped by 4 bases and J by 0 bases, with 12 bases between them. This CDR3 is built from 15 residues. CDR1 is SGHTA and CDR2 is FQGTGA in the germline V gene. The CDR3 region is CASSSQFGMNTEAFF. As DNA, the CDR3 is TGTGCCAGCAGCTCCCAATTCGGGATGAACACTGAAGCTTTCTTT.

V usage is TRBV29-1 and J usage is TRBJ1-4; TRBD1 agrees at 7 bases. The CDR3 has 13 residues. In germline, CDR1 is SQVTM, CDR2 ANQGSEA. V was clipped by 5 bases and J by 3 bases; unmatched bases: 3. CDR3 DNA: TGCAGCGTTTCAGGGGGTCCTAATGAAAAACTGTTTTTT. It is translated as CSVSGGPNEKLFF. Drawing the rest from reference TRBV29-1 and TRBJ1-4, the complete variable domain is SAVISQKPSRDICQRGTSLTIQCQVDSQVTMMFWYRQQPGQSLTLIATANQGSEATYESGFVIDKFPISRPNLTFSTLTVSNMSPEDSSIYLCSVSGGPNEKLFFGSGTQLSVL.

The chain links TRBV5-4 to TRBJ1-6, with TRBD1 identical over 7 bases. This CDR3 is built from 16 residues. With 4 bases clipped from V and 7 bases from J, the junction kept 11 bases outside the gene matches. Per the germline V gene, CDR1 is SGHNT and CDR2 is YYREEE (reference sequence). The CDR3 reads CASSLMRQGVNSPLHF. CDR3 nucleotides: TGTGCCAGCAGCCTGATGAGACAGGGCGTCAATTCACCCCTCCACTTT.

The chain has TRBV10-3 and TRBJ2-1; TRBD2 is a possible D gene (7 bases). The length of the CDR3 is 16 residues. Germline CDR1 reads ENHRY; CDR2 reads SYGVKD. V shed 0 bases and J shed 4 bases, with 13 bases lying between them. This CDR3 reads CAISESGRGAYNEQFF. CDR3 nucleotide sequence: TGTGCCATCAGTGAGTCCGGCCGGGGGGCTTACAATGAGCAGTTCTTC.

The chain combines TRBV4-1 with TRBJ1-2, with 7 bases lining up with TRBD1. Germline V gene data show CDR1 as MGHRA and CDR2 as YSYEKL. This CDR3 comprises 18 residues. The J segment lost 5 bases and the V segment lost 4 bases, leaving 19 bases of the junction unmatched. CDR3: CASSLSSARGQTSYGYTF. The CDR3 DNA follows: TGCGCCAGCAGCCTAAGCTCGGCGAGGGGACAGACCTCTTATGGCTACACCTTC.

In DNA form, the CDR3 reads TGTGCCAGCAGTTCGGGATCTTACTATGGCTACACCTTC. It is translated as CASSSGSYYGYTF. The chain employs TRBV6-5 and TRBJ1-2, with D uncertain. Germline-derived CDR1 and CDR2 are MNHEY and SVGAGI. The CDR3 contains 13 residues. The germline V and J ends were trimmed by 4 bases and 3 bases, with 9 bases remaining between them.

The chain recombines TRBV18 with TRBJ1-4, with D possibly TRBD1 on 5 matching bases. The germline gives CDR1 KGHSH, CDR2 LQKENI. The CDR3 runs 14 residues. The ends were cut back, 5 bases at V and 4 bases at J, with 11 bases in the middle. Written as DNA, the CDR3 is TGTGCCAGCTCAACCGACAGAGTTAATGAAAAACTGTTTTTT. Encoded protein: CASSTDRVNEKLFF.

This rearrangement joins TRBV5-4 to TRBJ1-1; TRBD1 agrees at 8 bases. The CDR3 has 13 residues. The V segment lost 4 bases and the J segment 12 bases; nucleotides outside the gene matches: 11. The germline CDR1 and CDR2 sequences are SGHNT and YYREEE (reference sequence). The CDR3 protein is CASSPSPGGVSFF. The CDR3 bases are TGTGCCAGCAGCCCCTCCCCAGGGGGCGTTTCTTTCTTT.

The chain is built from TRBV6-5 and TRBJ2-3; 13 bases fit TRBD2. The V and J ends lost 5 bases and 5 bases, in that order; junction bases with no gene match: 4. CDR1 and CDR2 (germline): MNHEY, SVGAGI. The CDR3 is made up of 15 amino acids. The CDR3 coding sequence is TGTGCCAGCAGTCACAGACTAGCGGGGGGAGATACGCAGTATTTT. Protein sequence: CASSHRLAGGDTQYF.

The chain is built from TRBV10-1 and TRBJ2-1; 8 bases are a match to TRBD1. The CDR3 runs to 15 residues. In germline, CDR1 is WNHNN, CDR2 SYGVQD (reference sequence). V was clipped by 11 bases and J by 0 bases; unmatched bases: 9. The CDR3 region is CAWDKTGGSYNEQFF. In nucleotides, the CDR3 is TGCGCCTGGGACAAAACAGGGGGCTCCTACAATGAGCAGTTCTTC.

This chain joins TRBV11-2 and TRBJ1-1; D is uncertain. Germline CDR1 and CDR2: SGHAT and FQNNGV. This CDR3 contains 12 residues. Deletions cut 4 bases from V and 11 bases from J, with 14 bases between. The CDR3 loop reads CASSSIELKAFF. Here the CDR3 DNA reads TGTGCCAGCAGCTCGATTGAACTTAAGGCTTTCTTT.

The chain employs TRBV2 and TRBJ1-5; unclear D gene. The CDR3 runs to 14 residues. V gave up 2 bases and J gave up 0 bases, with 5 bases separating them. Per the germline V gene, CDR1 is SNHLY and CDR2 is FYNNEI. The CDR3 DNA sequence: TGTGCCAGCAGTGAATCGTATAGCAATCAGCCCCAGCATTTT. Its protein is CASSESYSNQPQHF.